The 15 T cell receptor beta chains in this list originate from one sample, sequenced in a study of shared clonotypes between healthy human individuals. Measured with immunoSEQ multiplex PCR; TCRdb has only the in-frame clones, and not every one. The sample lists roughly 760,000 clones; roughly 70% were seen once. Sequenced: memory CD4+ T cells sorted from blood. Subset given: CD45RA-negative fraction. The source is a woman aged 25 to 39 in good health.

The V call is TRBV5-4, the J call TRBJ2-2, with 7 bases lining up with TRBD1. V trimming: 3 bases; J trimming: 3 bases; junction bases outside the gene matches: 5. Germline V gives CDR1 SGHNT, CDR2 YYREEE (reference sequence). This CDR3 is 15 amino acids long. The CDR3 sequence is CASSSGTAYTGELFF. CDR3 in DNA: TGTGCCAGCAGCTCCGGGACAGCGTACACCGGGGAGCTGTTTTTT.

This clone was detected only once. This sequence joins TRBV5-4 and TRBJ2-2, with 8 bases that match TRBD2. The length of the CDR3 is 15 residues. Germline V lookup: CDR1 SGHNT, CDR2 YYREEE (reference sequence). With 0 bases clipped from V and 13 bases from J, the junction kept 11 bases outside the gene matches. The CDR3 DNA is TGTGCCAGCAGCTTGGAGGTGGTAACGGGAGGGCCGCTGTTTTTT. Protein sequence: CASSLEVVTGGPLFF.

J is TRBJ2-2 and V is TRBV10-1; 8 bases are shared with TRBD1. Germline-derived CDR1 and CDR2 are WNHNN and SYGVQD (reference sequence). J was trimmed by 6 bases and V by 0 bases; bases with no gene match: 12. The CDR3 is made up of 18 amino acids. The CDR3 DNA reads as TGCGCCAGCAGTGAGTCGATTTCAGGGGGCGCGATCGCCGGGGAGCTGTTTTTT. It encodes CASSESISGGAIAGELFF.

This chain connects TRBV11-2 to TRBJ2-2; D may correspond to TRBD1 or TRBD2 (5 bases each). The germline gives CDR1 SGHAT, CDR2 FQNNGV. The CDR3 length is 16 residues. Trimming shortened V by 4 bases and J by 7 bases, and 19 bases separated the two germline ends. The CDR3 here is CASSSRSEGWIGELFF. CDR3 nucleotide sequence: TGTGCCAGCAGCTCCCGGAGCGAGGGGTGGATCGGGGAGCTGTTTTTT.

This sequence joins TRBV5-4 and TRBJ2-7, with D possibly being TRBD2 (6 bases). CDR3 size: 18 residues. Germline CDR1 and CDR2: SGHNT and YYREEE (reference sequence). V gave up 4 bases and J gave up 2 bases, with 25 bases separating them. Here the CDR3 reads CASSQDTWAGPRTYEQYF. CDR3 DNA sequence: TGTGCCAGCAGCCAAGACACTTGGGCGGGACCCCGAACCTACGAGCAGTACTTC. Filled out from reference TRBV5-4 and TRBJ2-7, the complete variable domain reads ETGVTQSPTHLIKTRGQQVTLRCSSQSGHNTVSWYQQALGQGPQFIFQYYREEENGRGNFPPRFSGLQFPNYSSELNVNALELDDSALYLCASSQDTWAGPRTYEQYFGPGTRLTVT.

The CDR3 DNA sequence: TGCGCCAGCAGCTTGTCAGGGGGCTCCCTAGAGCAGTACTTC. Translating gives CASSLSGGSLEQYF. J is TRBJ2-7 and V is TRBV5-1, with TRBD1 matching 8 bases. The junction had 7 bases not matched to a gene; V was cut back by 1 base and J by 7 bases. Germline V gene sequence: CDR1 SGHRS, CDR2 YFSETQ. The CDR3 contains 14 residues.

This clone has a handful of counts. The J gene is TRBJ2-1, the V gene TRBV7-9; 9 nucleotides line up with TRBD2. Germline V lookup: CDR1 SEHNR, CDR2 FQNEAQ (reference sequence). The CDR3 has 17 residues. V trimming: 4 bases; J trimming: 5 bases; junction bases outside the gene matches: 12. The CDR3 DNA follows: TGTGCCAGCAGCTCCACCGTTGGACTAGCGAAAAACAATGAGCAGTTCTTC. Encoded protein: CASSSTVGLAKNNEQFF.

This clone was counted many times. This chain links TRBV19 with TRBJ2-1; 14 nucleotides line up with TRBD2. The CDR3 contains 17 residues. Germline CDR1 reads LNHDA; CDR2 reads SQIVND (reference sequence). Germline trimming cut 5 bases from V and 7 bases from J; bases unmatched to any gene: 10. The CDR3 spells CASSPGRGTSGRNEQFF. Here the CDR3 DNA reads TGTGCCAGTAGTCCCGGGCGAGGGACTAGCGGGAGAAATGAGCAGTTCTTC.

J is TRBJ2-7 and V is TRBV11-2, with D possibly matching TRBD2 (6 bases). Germline lookup yields CDR1 SGHAT and CDR2 FQNNGV. V gave up 5 bases and J gave up 0 bases, with 17 bases separating them. The CDR3 runs to 16 residues. The CDR3 here is CASSRHIAAFSYEQYF. The CDR3 DNA sequence: TGTGCCAGCAGCCGACACATAGCGGCCTTCTCCTACGAGCAGTACTTC. The full variable domain, completed using reference TRBV11-2 and TRBJ2-7, is EAGVAQSPRYKIIEKRQSVAFWCNPISGHATLYWYQQILGQGPKLLIQFQNNGVVDDSQLPKDRFSAERLKGVDSTLKIQPAKLEDSAVYLCASSRHIAAFSYEQYFGPGTRLTVT.

This clone was observed a single time. J is TRBJ2-1 and V is TRBV5-6; D might be TRBD2 (5 bases). CDR3 length: 12 amino acids. V was cut by 7 bases and J by 9 bases, with 14 bases left in between. From germline, CDR1 is SGHDT and CDR2 YYEEEE. The CDR3 DNA reads as TGTGCCAGCCGGAGGTTCGTGGGTGAGCAGTTCTTC. Translating gives CASRRFVGEQFF.

The chain carries TRBV30 and TRBJ2-5, with 9 nucleotides matching TRBD2. CDR3 length: 15 amino acids. Losses at the gene ends were 2 bases for V and 2 bases for J; bases not matched to a gene: 6. CDR1 is GTSNPN, CDR2 SVGIG, per germline (reference sequence). CDR3 coding DNA: TGTGCCTGGAGTTGGGGGCTAGCGGGACAAGAGACCCAGTACTTC. Its translation: CAWSWGLAGQETQYF.

The V gene is TRBV6-6, the J gene TRBJ1-5; D is possibly TRBD1 (5 bases). The CDR3 has 15 residues. The germline V and J ends were trimmed by 5 bases and 4 bases, with 15 bases remaining between them. Germline CDR1 is MNHNY and CDR2 is SVGAGI (reference sequence). DNA for the CDR3: TGTGCCAGCAGTCTCCCCGGGGGGGGAAATCAGCCCCAGCATTTT. Protein: CASSLPGGGNQPQHF.

This clone was seen once. The J gene is TRBJ2-7, the V gene TRBV7-9, with D maybe TRBD2 (6 bases). This CDR3 comprises 13 residues. CDR1 is SEHNR and CDR2 is FQNEAQ in the germline V gene (reference sequence). Trimming removed 5 bases at V and 4 bases at J, with 12 bases between. The CDR3 sequence: CASSPLEGYEQYF. The CDR3 DNA reads TGTGCCAGCAGCCCCTTGGAGGGTTACGAGCAGTACTTC.

The chain combines TRBV27 with TRBJ2-1; 8 positions agree with TRBD2. Losses at the gene ends were 3 bases for V and 2 bases for J; bases not matched to a gene: 6. This CDR3 is built from 16 residues. Germline CDR1 is MNHEY and CDR2 is SMNVEV (reference sequence). The CDR3 bases are TGTGCCAGCAGTTTCATAGCGGGAAGCACCTACAATGAGCAGTTCTTC. Amino acids: CASSFIAGSTYNEQFF.

The chain employs TRBV11-2 and TRBJ1-2; no firm D call. There are 14 residues in the CDR3. Per the germline V gene, CDR1 is SGHAT and CDR2 is FQNNGV. V was cut by 5 bases and J by 6 bases, with 16 bases left in between. The CDR3 here is CASSLAGDLDGYTF. The CDR3 DNA sequence: TGTGCCAGCAGCCTGGCGGGAGATCTTGATGGCTACACCTTC.